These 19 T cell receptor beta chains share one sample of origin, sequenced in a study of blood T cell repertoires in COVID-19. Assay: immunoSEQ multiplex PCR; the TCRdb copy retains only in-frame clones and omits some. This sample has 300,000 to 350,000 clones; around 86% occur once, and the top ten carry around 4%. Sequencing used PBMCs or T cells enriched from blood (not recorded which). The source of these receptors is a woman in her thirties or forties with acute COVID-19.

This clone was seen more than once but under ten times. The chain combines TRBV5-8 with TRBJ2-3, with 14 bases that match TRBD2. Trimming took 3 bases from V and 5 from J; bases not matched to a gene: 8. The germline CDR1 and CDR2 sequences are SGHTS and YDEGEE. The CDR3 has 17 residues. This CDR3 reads CASSSGTSGSLIDTQYF. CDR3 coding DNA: TGTGCCAGCAGCTCCGGGACTAGCGGGAGTCTAATAGATACGCAGTATTTT.

The CDR3 sequence: CAISPGQGIYGYTF. The DNA for the CDR3 is TGTGCCATCAGTCCGGGACAGGGGATATATGGCTACACCTTC. This chain connects TRBV10-3 to TRBJ1-2, with 10 bases fitting TRBD1. This CDR3 is 14 amino acids long. Germline CDR1 ENHRY, CDR2 SYGVKD. J lost 5 bases, V lost 5 bases, and 5 bases had no gene match.

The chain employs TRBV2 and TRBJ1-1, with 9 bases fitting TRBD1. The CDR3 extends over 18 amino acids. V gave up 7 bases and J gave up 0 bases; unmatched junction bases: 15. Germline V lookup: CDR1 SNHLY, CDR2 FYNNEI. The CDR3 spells CASTSRETGGNLNTEAFF. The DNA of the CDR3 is TGTGCCAGCACCTCGAGAGAGACAGGGGGAAACCTGAACACTGAAGCTTTCTTT.

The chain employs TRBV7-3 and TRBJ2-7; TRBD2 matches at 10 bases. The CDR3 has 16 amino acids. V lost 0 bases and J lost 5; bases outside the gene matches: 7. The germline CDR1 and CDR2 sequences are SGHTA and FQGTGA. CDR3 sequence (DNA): TGTGCCAGCAGCTTAACAGTACTAGCGGGAAGGGACGAGCAGTACTTC. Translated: CASSLTVLAGRDEQYF.

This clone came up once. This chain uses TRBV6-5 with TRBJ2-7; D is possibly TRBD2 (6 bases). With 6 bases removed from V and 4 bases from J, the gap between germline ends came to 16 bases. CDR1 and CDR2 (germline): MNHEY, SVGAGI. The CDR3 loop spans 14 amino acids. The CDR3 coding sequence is TGTGCCAGCAGCAAGGGTGGGGGACTGTACGAGCAGTACTTC. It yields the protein CASSKGGGLYEQYF.

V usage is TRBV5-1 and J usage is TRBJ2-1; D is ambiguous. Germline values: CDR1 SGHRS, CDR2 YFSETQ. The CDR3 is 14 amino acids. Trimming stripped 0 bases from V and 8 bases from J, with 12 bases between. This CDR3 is CASSLGLSVDEQFF. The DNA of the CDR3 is TGCGCCAGCAGCTTGGGCCTCTCGGTGGATGAGCAGTTCTTC.

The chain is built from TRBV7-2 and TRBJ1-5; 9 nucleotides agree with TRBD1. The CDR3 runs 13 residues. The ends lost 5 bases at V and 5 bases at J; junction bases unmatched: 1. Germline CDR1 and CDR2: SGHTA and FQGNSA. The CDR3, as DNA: TGTGCCAGCAGCAGGGACAGGGATCAGCCCCAGCATTTT. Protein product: CASSRDRDQPQHF.

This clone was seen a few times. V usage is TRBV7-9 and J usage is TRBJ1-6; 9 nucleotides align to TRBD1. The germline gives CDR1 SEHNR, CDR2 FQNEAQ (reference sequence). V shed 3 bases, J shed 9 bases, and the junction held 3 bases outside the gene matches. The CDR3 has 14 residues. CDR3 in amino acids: CASSFGTGFSPLHF. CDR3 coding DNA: TGTGCCAGCAGCTTTGGGACAGGGTTTTCACCCCTCCACTTT.

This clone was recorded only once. This CDR3 is CASSLGLAGVYEQYF. The DNA for the CDR3 is TGTGCCAGCAGCTTGGGACTAGCGGGGGTCTACGAGCAGTACTTC. The chain combines TRBV7-2 with TRBJ2-7; 14 bases line up with TRBD2. With 3 bases clipped from V and 3 bases from J, the junction kept 1 base outside the gene matches. This CDR3 is 15 amino acids long. Germline lookup yields CDR1 SGHTA and CDR2 FQGNSA.

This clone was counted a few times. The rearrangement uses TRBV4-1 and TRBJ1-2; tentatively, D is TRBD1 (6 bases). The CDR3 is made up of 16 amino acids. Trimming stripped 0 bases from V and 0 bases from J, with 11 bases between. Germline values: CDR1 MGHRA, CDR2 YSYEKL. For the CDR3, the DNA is TGCGCCAGCAGCCAAGAGAGGGGGTCCTCTAACTATGGCTACACCTTC. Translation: CASSQERGSSNYGYTF.

The CDR3 DNA reads TGTGCCAGCTCAAGGGACAGGTTGGCGTACGAGCAGTACTTC. Translating it yields CASSRDRLAYEQYF. V gene TRBV18 combines with J gene TRBJ2-7, with TRBD1 matching over 8 bases. V shed 5 bases and J 4 bases; nucleotides not matched to a gene: 7. Germline lookup yields CDR1 KGHSH and CDR2 LQKENI. The length of the CDR3 is 14 residues.

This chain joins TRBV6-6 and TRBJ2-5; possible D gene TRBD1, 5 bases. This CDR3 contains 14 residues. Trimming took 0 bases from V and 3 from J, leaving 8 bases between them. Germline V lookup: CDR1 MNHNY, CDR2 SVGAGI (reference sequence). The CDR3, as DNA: TGTGCCAGCAGTTACTCGGGCAGGGAAGAGACCCAGTACTTC. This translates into CASSYSGREETQYF.

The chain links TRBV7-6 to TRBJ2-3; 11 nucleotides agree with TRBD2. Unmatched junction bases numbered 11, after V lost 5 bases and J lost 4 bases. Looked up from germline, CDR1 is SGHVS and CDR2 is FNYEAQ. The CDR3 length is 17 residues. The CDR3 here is CASSTTSGSYLSDTQYF. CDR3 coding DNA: TGTGCCAGCAGCACCACTAGCGGGAGTTATTTATCAGATACGCAGTATTTT.

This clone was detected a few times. CDR3 loop: CASSHDIWDRANYGYTF. The DNA of the CDR3 is TGTGCCAGCAGCCACGACATCTGGGACAGAGCTAACTATGGCTACACCTTC. The V call is TRBV3-1 (or the pseudogene TRBV3-2), the J call TRBJ1-2; 7 bases are shared with TRBD1. CDR1 and CDR2 from the germline V gene are LGHDT and YNNKEL (reference sequence). Trimming at V came to 3 bases and at J to 0 bases, leaving 10 bases not matched to a gene. The CDR3 spans 17 residues.

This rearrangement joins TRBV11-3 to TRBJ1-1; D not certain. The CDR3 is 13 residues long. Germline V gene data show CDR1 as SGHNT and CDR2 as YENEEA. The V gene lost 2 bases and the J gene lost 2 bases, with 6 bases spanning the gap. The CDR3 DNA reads TGTGCCAGCAGCTTAACCAGAAACACTGAAGCTTTCTTT. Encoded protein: CASSLTRNTEAFF. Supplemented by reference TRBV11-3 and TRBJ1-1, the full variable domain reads EAGVVQSPRYKIIEKKQPVAFWCNPISGHNTLYWYLQNLGQGPELLIRYENEEAVDDSQLPKDRFSAERLKGVDSTLKIQPAELGDSAVYLCASSLTRNTEAFFGQGTRLTVV.

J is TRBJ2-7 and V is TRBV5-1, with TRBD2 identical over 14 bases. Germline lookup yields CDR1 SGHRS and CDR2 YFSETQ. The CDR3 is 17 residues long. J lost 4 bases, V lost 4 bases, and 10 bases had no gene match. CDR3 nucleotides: TGCGCCAGCAGCAAAACCGGGACTAGCGGGAGACCTTACGAGCAGTACTTC. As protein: CASSKTGTSGRPYEQYF.

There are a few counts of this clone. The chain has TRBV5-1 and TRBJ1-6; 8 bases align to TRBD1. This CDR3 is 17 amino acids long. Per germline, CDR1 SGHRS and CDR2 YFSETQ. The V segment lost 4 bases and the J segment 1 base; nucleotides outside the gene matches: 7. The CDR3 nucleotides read TGCGCCAGCAGCAACCCTAGACAGGGGTCCTATAATTCACCCCTCCACTTT. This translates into CASSNPRQGSYNSPLHF. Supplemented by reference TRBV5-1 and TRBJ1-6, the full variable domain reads KAGVTQTPRYLIKTRGQQVTLSCSPISGHRSVSWYQQTPGQGLQFLFEYFSETQRNKGNFPGRFSGRQFSNSRSEMNVSTLELGDSALYLCASSNPRQGSYNSPLHFGNGTRLTVT.

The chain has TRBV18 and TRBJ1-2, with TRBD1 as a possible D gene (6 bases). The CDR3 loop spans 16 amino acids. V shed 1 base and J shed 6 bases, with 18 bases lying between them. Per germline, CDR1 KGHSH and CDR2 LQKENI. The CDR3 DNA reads TGTGCCAGCTCACCACTGTCCGTCACGGGGGGCGATGGCTACACCTTC. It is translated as CASSPLSVTGGDGYTF.

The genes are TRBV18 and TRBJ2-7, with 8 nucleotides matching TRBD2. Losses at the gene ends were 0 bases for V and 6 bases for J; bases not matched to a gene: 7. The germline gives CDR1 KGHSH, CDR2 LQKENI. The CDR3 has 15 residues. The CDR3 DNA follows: TGTGCCAGCTCACCACCGTCGCGGGGGGCTCGCGAGCAGTACTTC. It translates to CASSPPSRGAREQYF.